These 24 T cell receptor beta chains share one sample of origin, sequenced in a study of CD8 T cells in Susac syndrome. It was with random hexamers that about 0.45 to 1 ug RNA was reverse transcribed. TCRdb itself ran the immunoSEQ multiplex PCR reads through MiXCR, one entry per CDR3 protein. The sample has hundreds of thousands of distinct CDR3 sequences, about 88% seen once. Sequenced input: CD8+ T cells from PBMCs. The receptor source for this set is a human donor with multiple sclerosis.

The rearrangement links TRBV7-2 to TRBJ2-7; 7 nucleotides match TRBD1. The junction had 15 bases not matched to a gene; V was cut back by 5 bases and J by 2 bases. This CDR3 spans 17 amino acids. The germline gives CDR1 SGHTA, CDR2 FQGNSA. The CDR3 sequence: CASSPNLDRALPYEQYF. CDR3 DNA: TGTGCCAGCAGCCCTAACCTCGACAGGGCACTACCCTACGAGCAGTACTTC.

The gene calls are TRBV9 and TRBJ2-2; 9 nucleotides align to TRBD2. The CDR3 covers 17 residues. CDR1 is SGDLS, CDR2 YYNGEE, per germline. The ends lost 4 bases at V and 2 bases at J; junction bases unmatched: 9. CDR3 sequence reads: CASSLSTTSGNTGELFF. The CDR3, as DNA: TGTGCCAGCAGCCTCTCCACGACTAGCGGAAACACCGGGGAGCTGTTTTTT.

The V and J genes are TRBV28 and TRBJ2-1; 7 positions match TRBD2. This CDR3 region has 17 residues. J gave up 10 bases and V 3 bases, and 18 bases lay outside the gene matches. Germline loops: CDR1 MDHEN, CDR2 SYDVKM. The CDR3 region is CASSFSESGINSSEQFF. The CDR3 bases are TGTGCCAGCAGTTTCTCCGAAAGCGGGATTAATTCTAGCGAGCAGTTCTTC.

The chain carries TRBV10-3 and TRBJ2-7; TRBD1 might be the D (5 bases). Germline CDR1 reads ENHRY; CDR2 reads SYGVKD. The CDR3 covers 12 residues. The germline V and J ends were trimmed by 6 bases and 6 bases, with 12 bases remaining between them. This chain's CDR3 is CAISVDSGEQYF. The CDR3 nucleotides read TGTGCCATCAGCGTCGACAGTGGCGAGCAGTACTTC.

The V call is TRBV10-3, the J call TRBJ2-3; 7 bases line up with TRBD2. The length of the CDR3 is 17 residues. The germline V gene has CDR1 ENHRY and CDR2 SYGVKD. The V gene end was trimmed by 0 bases and the J gene end by 2 bases; junction bases not matched to a gene: 8. CDR3 protein: CAISESVGSGVTDTQYF. For the CDR3, the DNA is TGTGCCATCAGTGAGTCGGTGGGGAGCGGGGTCACAGATACGCAGTATTTT.

The rearrangement uses TRBV12-3 or TRBV12-4 and TRBJ2-7, with TRBD1 matching over 7 bases. CDR3 size: 13 residues. Losses at the gene ends were 10 bases for V and 5 bases for J; bases not matched to a gene: 11. CDR3 residues: CATRGNLGHEQYF. The CDR3, as DNA: TGTGCCACCAGGGGGAATTTAGGTCACGAGCAGTACTTC.

This sequence joins TRBV19 and TRBJ2-5, with 7 bases lining up with TRBD2. The trim removed 1 base at V and 5 bases at J, leaving 13 bases unmatched. This CDR3 region has 17 residues. Germline-derived CDR1 and CDR2 are LNHDA and SQIVND (reference sequence). CDR3 in DNA: TGTGCCAGTAGTATAGGCGGCAGCGGGAACGCGCGGGAGACCCAGTACTTC. This gives the protein CASSIGGSGNARETQYF.

The gene calls are TRBV3-1 and TRBJ2-7; no clear D. CDR1 is LGHDT and CDR2 is YNNKEL in the germline V gene (reference sequence). Trimming removed 4 bases from V and 5 bases from J, with 9 bases in between. This CDR3 region has 12 residues. CDR3 in DNA: TGTGCCAGCAGCCTCATCGCGCACGAGCAGTACTTC. Translating it yields CASSLIAHEQYF.

This chain uses TRBV5-5 with TRBJ2-1, with 9 bases lining up with TRBD2. The germline gives CDR1 SGHKS, CDR2 YYEKEE (reference sequence). The V segment lost 4 bases and the J segment 8 bases; nucleotides outside the gene matches: 22. The CDR3 totals 19 residues. CDR3 coding DNA: TGTGCCAGCAGCCGCGGTCGGCTAGCGGGAAGAGATAGGGGCGATGAGCAGTTCTTC. It encodes CASSRGRLAGRDRGDEQFF. The full variable domain, rest sourced from reference TRBV5-5 and TRBJ2-1, is DAGVTQSPTHLIKTRGQQVTLRCSPISGHKSVSWYQQVLGQGPQFIFQYYEKEERGRGNFPDRFSARQFPNYSSELNVNALLLGDSALYLCASSRGRLAGRDRGDEQFFGPGTRLTVL.

The chain recombines TRBV7-9 with TRBJ2-2; TRBD2 matches at 7 bases. CDR1 and CDR2 from the germline V gene are SEHNR and FQNEAQ (reference sequence). V shed 6 bases, J shed 0 bases, and the junction held 4 bases outside the gene matches. This CDR3 spans 15 amino acids. CDR3 in amino acids: CASSPAGSNTGELFF. CDR3 bases: TGTGCCAGCAGTCCAGCGGGGTCGAACACCGGGGAGCTGTTTTTT.

This chain links TRBV7-9 with TRBJ2-1; D is unresolved. Per germline, CDR1 SEHNR and CDR2 FQNEAQ (reference sequence). Trimming took off 7 bases at V and 5 bases at J, with 12 bases between the two ends. This CDR3 is built from 13 residues. The CDR3 DNA reads as TGTGCCAGCACCCCACCCTGGAACAATGAGCAGTTCTTC. Protein product: CASTPPWNNEQFF.

This sequence joins TRBV11-2 and TRBJ1-4; no reliable D call. Per germline, CDR1 SGHAT and CDR2 FQNNGV. This CDR3 is built from 16 residues. The ends were cut back, 3 bases at V and 5 bases at J, with 16 bases in the middle. As DNA, the CDR3 is TGTGCCAGCAGCTTGAGCACCGGGTCCAAGAATGAAAAACTGTTTTTT. It encodes CASSLSTGSKNEKLFF.

V usage is TRBV4-1 and J usage is TRBJ1-6; 10 bases are a match to TRBD1. Germline trimming cut 3 bases from V and 9 bases from J; bases unmatched to any gene: 8. Germline V CDR1 and CDR2: MGHRA, YSYEKL. The CDR3 totals 16 residues. DNA of the CDR3: TGCGCCAGCAGCCAGTCCCGGACAGGGGGAGGTTCACCCCTCCACTTT. This codes for CASSQSRTGGGSPLHF.

The chain combines TRBV5-5 with TRBJ1-1, with no clear D. This CDR3 is 13 amino acids long. Germline V gene lookup returns CDR1 SGHKS and CDR2 YYEKEE (reference sequence). Deletions cut 5 bases from V and 11 bases from J, with 19 bases between. CDR3 in amino acids: CASRMADTLWAFF. The CDR3 region has the DNA TGTGCCAGCAGGATGGCCGACACACTTTGGGCTTTCTTT.

The chain couples TRBV6-1 to TRBJ2-1, with 8 positions matching TRBD2. The CDR3 covers 14 residues. The germline V gene encodes CDR1 MNHNS and CDR2 SASEGT. V lost 7 bases to trimming and J lost 4 bases; unmatched junction nucleotides: 6. The CDR3 DNA reads as TGTGCCAGCACCGCTAGCGGGCCGTACAATGAGCAGTTCTTC. It translates to CASTASGPYNEQFF.

Remarks on this clonotype: The CDR3 does not close with the conserved phenylalanine or tryptophan, likely indicating a read error. The gene calls are TRBV4-2 and TRBJ2-7, with TRBD2 matching over 8 bases. From germline, CDR1 is LGHNA and CDR2 YNFKEQ. The CDR3 consists of 16 residues. Trimming cost V 0 bases and J 0 bases; bases outside gene matches: 4. CDR3 DNA sequence: TGTGCCAGCAGCCAAGATCTGAGCGGGGGCTCCTACGAGCAGTACCTC. Residues: CASSQDLSGGSYEQYL.

The chain combines TRBV6-1 with TRBJ2-3; 11 nucleotides match TRBD2. Germline V gene lookup returns CDR1 MNHNS and CDR2 SASEGT. The CDR3 sequence is 16 residues long. Trimming removed 4 bases from V and 4 bases from J; junction bases left unmatched: 7. The CDR3 reads CASSVSLAGAADTQYF. The DNA for the CDR3 is TGTGCCAGCAGTGTGTCACTAGCGGGAGCTGCAGATACGCAGTATTTT.

Only a few counts were recorded for this clonotype. The CDR3: CASSELAGESYEQYF. CDR3 bases: TGTGCCAGCAGCGAGCTAGCGGGGGAGTCCTACGAGCAGTACTTC. The chain carries TRBV13 and TRBJ2-7; TRBD2 agrees at 10 bases. CDR3 length: 15 residues. Germline CDR1 is PRHDT and CDR2 is FYEKMQ (reference sequence). Trimming at V came to 5 bases and at J to 1 base, leaving 5 bases not matched to a gene.

V is TRBV5-1 and J is TRBJ2-3; no clear D gene. V shed 3 bases and J shed 1 base, with 6 bases lying between them. The CDR3 runs to 13 residues. CDR1 is SGHRS and CDR2 is YFSETQ in the germline V gene. The CDR3 DNA reads as TGCGCCAGCAGCTCGGATCGCACAGATACGCAGTATTTT. It encodes CASSSDRTDTQYF.

This chain links TRBV27 with TRBJ2-7; D unresolved. Deletions cut 6 bases from V and 7 bases from J, with 13 bases between. This CDR3 has 12 amino acids. Germline V gene lookup returns CDR1 MNHEY and CDR2 SMNVEV (reference sequence). CDR3 sequence reads: CASSLVAGEQYF. In nucleotides, the CDR3 is TGTGCCAGCAGCTTAGTGGCTGGGGAGCAGTACTTC.

The chain joins TRBV5-1 to TRBJ2-2; D ambiguous. This CDR3 has 13 residues. Germline V gives CDR1 SGHRS, CDR2 YFSETQ. Trimming cost V 0 bases and J 3 bases, with 3 bases left between them. The CDR3 reads CASSLEDTGELFF. The CDR3, as DNA: TGCGCCAGCAGCTTGGAAGACACCGGGGAGCTGTTTTTT.

This clonotype was seen once. CDR3 amino acids: CASSVAQGNSPLHF. The CDR3 bases are TGTGCCAGCAGCGTAGCGCAGGGGAATTCACCCCTCCACTTT. The chain couples TRBV9 to TRBJ1-6, with D maybe TRBD1 (6 bases). V lost 0 bases, J lost 7 bases, and 8 bases lay in between. Germline V gene sequence: CDR1 SGDLS, CDR2 YYNGEE. The CDR3 contains 14 residues.

This rearrangement joins TRBV12-3 or TRBV12-4 to TRBJ2-7; no clear D gene. V lost 7 bases and J 2 bases, leaving 12 bases between the germline ends. The CDR3 loop spans 13 amino acids. The CDR3, as DNA: TGTGCCAGCAAACAGCGCACCACCTACGAGCAGTACTTC. Its protein product is CASKQRTTYEQYF.

The CDR3 sequence is CASSMRTHAYEQYF. DNA of the CDR3: TGTGCCAGTAGTATGAGGACTCATGCCTACGAGCAGTACTTC. The chain links TRBV19 to TRBJ2-7, with TRBD2 as a possible D gene (5 bases). The germline gives CDR1 LNHDA, CDR2 SQIVND (reference sequence). The V and J ends lost 3 bases and 2 bases respectively, with 11 bases between them. The CDR3 is made up of 14 amino acids.